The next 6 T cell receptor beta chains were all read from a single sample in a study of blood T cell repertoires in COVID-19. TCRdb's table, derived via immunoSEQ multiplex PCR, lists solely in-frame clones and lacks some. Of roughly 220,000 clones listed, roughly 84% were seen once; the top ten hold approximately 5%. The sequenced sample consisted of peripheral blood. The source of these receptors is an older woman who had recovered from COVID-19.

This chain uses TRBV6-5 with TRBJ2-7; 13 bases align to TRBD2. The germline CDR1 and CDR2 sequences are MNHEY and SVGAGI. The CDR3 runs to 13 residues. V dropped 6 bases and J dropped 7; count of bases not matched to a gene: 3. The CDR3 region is CASRLGLAGEQYF. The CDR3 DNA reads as TGTGCCAGCAGACTGGGACTAGCGGGGGAGCAGTACTTC.

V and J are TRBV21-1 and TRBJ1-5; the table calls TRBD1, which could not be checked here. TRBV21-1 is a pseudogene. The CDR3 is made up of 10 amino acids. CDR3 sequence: CAYRGQPQHF. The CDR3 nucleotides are TGTGCCTACAGGGGCCAGCCCCAGCATTTT.

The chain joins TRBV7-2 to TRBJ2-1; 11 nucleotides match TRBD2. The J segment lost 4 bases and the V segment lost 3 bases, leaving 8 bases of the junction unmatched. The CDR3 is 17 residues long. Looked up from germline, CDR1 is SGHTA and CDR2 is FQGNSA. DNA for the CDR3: TGTGCCAGCAGCTTCTTGACTAGCGGGGTCATTTACAATGAGCAGTTCTTC. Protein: CASSFLTSGVIYNEQFF.

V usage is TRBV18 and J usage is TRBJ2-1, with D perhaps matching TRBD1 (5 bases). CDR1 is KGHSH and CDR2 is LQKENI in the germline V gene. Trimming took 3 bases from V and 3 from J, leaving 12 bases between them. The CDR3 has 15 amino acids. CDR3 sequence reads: CASSPSQDNYNEQFF. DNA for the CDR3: TGTGCCAGCTCACCCTCCCAGGACAACTACAATGAGCAGTTCTTC.

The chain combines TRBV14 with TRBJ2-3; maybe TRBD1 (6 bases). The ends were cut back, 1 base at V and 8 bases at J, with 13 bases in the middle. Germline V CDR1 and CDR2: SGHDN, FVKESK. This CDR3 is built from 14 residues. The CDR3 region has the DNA TGTGCCAGCAGCCAAGTAGGGGCACAGGGTACGCAGTATTTT. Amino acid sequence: CASSQVGAQGTQYF. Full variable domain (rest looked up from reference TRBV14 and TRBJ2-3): EAGVTQFPSHSVIEKGQTVTLRCDPISGHDNLYWYRRVMGKEIKFLLHFVKESKQDESGMPNNRFLAERTGGTYSTLKVQPAELEDSGVYFCASSQVGAQGTQYFGPGTRLTVL.

The DNA for the CDR3 is TGTGCCAGCAGTCCCCTCTTCTGGAGTTCTTGGGCTTTCTTT. Encoded protein: CASSPLFWSSWAFF. This chain connects TRBV28 to TRBJ1-1; D is unclear. Germline V CDR1 and CDR2: MDHEN, SYDVKM. The CDR3 is 14 amino acids. V was trimmed by 5 bases and J by 11 bases, leaving 21 bases between them.